Detailed here is one T cell receptor beta chain. The antigen it recognizes is unknown. No much larger clone is present one base from it, and per-base qualities are unavailable. The sample belongs to a study of T cell responses to AZD1222 COVID-19 vaccine (dated by TCRdb to about 2021). Background on the whole study: AZD1222 recipients whose second dose came at about 4 weeks and those whose second dose came at about 12 weeks were combined into one group, since spike-specific TCR depth and breadth did not differ between the two schedules. TCR sequencing was performed for about 250 trial participants, of whom around 210 were given two doses of AZD1222 and approximately 26 were given two doses of MenACWY control vaccine. Enrollment into the trials was organized by age into subgroups of 18-55, 56-69 and 70-plus years, and those subgroups contained around 150, 28 and 57 TCR-sequenced participants, respectively.

The CDR3 regions of human TCRbeta chains were analyzed by immunosequencing. The paper's processing steps were these. TCRs in the repertoires were compared against a reference library of SARS-CoV-2-specific TCRs that had been generated with the MIRA antigen-specificity platform. Breadth was defined as the fraction of unique TCRs that were SARS-CoV-2-associated, and depth was defined as the fraction of total T cells that were SARS-CoV-2-associated. Using the MIRA data, every spike-specific TCR was mapped to the spike region that the TCR reacted to and assigned to either a CD4 or a CD8 class. Log10-transformed breadth and depth values were compared by one-way ANOVA with Sidak's multiple comparisons tests. TCRdb mirrors the immuneACCESS table, restricted to in-frame sequences. Some clones are absent from its copies; in checked studies, under half trace to an unresolved V gene, and the reason for the others is unknown. V and J calls and clone size are copied from that table; D and trimming were computed from the DNA. This sample lists about 97,000 clones; roughly 84% were detected once. The top ten clonotypes cover over 15% of the sample.

Explained via the paper, the time point label denotes: baseline before first vaccination. Vaccinee samples came from UK trials COV001 and COV002, including a single-blind randomized controlled phase 2/3 trial of AZD1222 (ChAdOx1 nCoV-19) in healthy adults. For TCRbeta chain sequencing, PBMC samples were collected from trial participants at day 0 and at day 28 after the second dose. What the study reported, not specific to this receptor: Nearly half of unique spike-specific TCRs reportedly recognized epitopes outside regions mutated in the B.1.351 and B.1.1.7 variants. Spike-specific TCR breadth and depth rose significantly after two AZD1222 doses compared with day 0 and with MenACWY recipients. The 56-69-year group was small, and its depth increase did not reach significance, likely because of low power. Vaccine-associated CD4 TCRs spanned the whole spike protein, with dominant responses in regions 160-218 and 743-854. Because no samples from the day 14 peak response were available, repertoires could be characterized only after the peak T cell response. Participants were mostly white British, with more females than males. The authors suggested clonal diversity may have been underestimated. Only a handful of AZD1222 recipients were SARS-CoV-2 seropositive at baseline, limiting conclusions about previously exposed vaccinees.

The sample was peripheral blood, taken on day 0 of AZD1222 vaccination. The source of this sequence is an adult in good health.

The CDR3 region has the sequence CATSANLAESEQFF. The DNA sequence is TGTGCCACCAGTGCCAACCTAGCGGAATCCGAGCAGTTCTTC. This sequence uses TRBV24-1 and TRBJ2-1; 7 bases in the middle match TRBD2. The junction shows trimming of 5 bases on V and 10 bases on J, and the gene matches do not reach 10 bases of it. The germline V gene supplies CDR1 KGHDR and CDR2 SFDVKD. There are 14 amino acids in the CDR3, from cysteine to phenylalanine inclusive. The DNA shown is the 42-base CDR3, in frame from base 1.